Below, one TCR beta chain is given with its context. The target antigen is unknown. The sample belongs to a study of shared clonotypes between healthy human individuals. Study background: Each donor's CD4 naive and CD4 memory cells filled three plates apiece, CD8 naive two, and CD8 memory one.

Between the trimmed V and J ends, which lost 3 bases and 10 bases, there was a span of 15 bases. CDR1 and CDR2 from the germline V gene are LGHNA and YNFKEQ. The CDR3 covers 13 residues. CD8 cells regarded as naive lacked CD45RO, were positively chosen for CCR7, and omitted terminally differentiated effector memory CD45RA+ cells. Study conclusions and caveats: Although depth was large, rarefaction showed that sequencing of the sorted subsets was incomplete.

Original processing notes: ImmunoSEQ output lacked quality scores and full-length reads, limiting matched filtering. This table comes from immunoSEQ multiplex PCR, and its TCRdb copy is limited to in-frame clones, with some not included. The V and J calls and clone size come from that table; D and trimming were worked out from the DNA. Of roughly 600,000 clones detected, 95% to 98% appear once; the ten largest clones hold more than 0.3%. The source is a young man in good health. Sequences were obtained from naive CD8+ T cells sorted from blood. V and J are TRBV4-2 and TRBJ1-1; D remains unclear. The CDR3 is CASSHLKWEGAFF. The DNA for the CDR3 is TGTGCCAGCAGCCACCTTAAGTGGGAGGGAGCTTTCTTT.